Below are 16 T cell receptor beta chains sequenced from a single sample in a study of T cell responses to AZD1222 COVID-19 vaccine. Method: immunoSEQ multiplex PCR; TCRdb's copy keeps in-frame clones and lacks some. In the table there are 150,000 to 200,000 clones, 85% to 95% of which are singletons. The sample here was peripheral blood, taken on day 0 of AZD1222 vaccination. Receptors were obtained from an adult in good health.

The chain recombines TRBV12-3 or TRBV12-4 with TRBJ1-1, with D unresolved. The length of the CDR3 is 13 residues. The germline V and J ends were trimmed by 0 bases and 5 bases, with 7 bases remaining between them. CDR3 sequence: CASSLAGATEAFF. CDR3 DNA sequence: TGTGCCAGCAGTTTAGCGGGAGCAACTGAAGCTTTCTTT.

This chain connects TRBV7-8 to TRBJ1-5; a possible D gene is TRBD1 (6 bases). This CDR3 contains 13 residues. V was pared by 5 bases and J by 6 bases, with 11 bases between. Germline V CDR1 and CDR2: SGHVS, FQNEAQ. The CDR3 loop is CASSTGTPQPQHF. CDR3 nucleotides: TGTGCCAGCAGCACAGGGACACCTCAGCCCCAGCATTTT.

V and J are TRBV30 and TRBJ1-5, with D unresolved. The CDR3 contains 14 residues. CDR1 GTSNPN and CDR2 SVGIG come from the germline V gene (reference sequence). The germline V and J ends were trimmed by 2 bases and 5 bases, with 13 bases remaining between them. The CDR3 sequence is CAWSHPGIYQPQHF. CDR3 nucleotide sequence: TGTGCCTGGAGTCACCCCGGGATTTATCAGCCCCAGCATTTT.

V usage is TRBV20-1 and J usage is TRBJ2-2; TRBD1 might be the D (6 bases). Trimming pared 3 bases from V and 4 bases from J, leaving 18 bases between. The CDR3 totals 16 residues. Germline V gene sequence: CDR1 DFQATT, CDR2 SNEGSKA (reference sequence). The CDR3 DNA is TGCAGTGCTAGTGGGACCGGGACACTTTCCACCGGGGAGCTGTTTTTT. Its protein product is CSASGTGTLSTGELFF.

This chain links TRBV24-1 with TRBJ2-3, with D unresolved. The germline V and J ends were trimmed by 5 bases and 0 bases, with 8 bases remaining between them. The CDR3 is made up of 14 amino acids. The germline V gene has CDR1 KGHDR and CDR2 SFDVKD. CDR3 residues: CATSAVGSTDTQYF. In nucleotides, the CDR3 is TGTGCCACCAGTGCCGTTGGGAGCACAGATACGCAGTATTTT.

In nucleotides, the CDR3 is TGCAGCGCTTCGGAGGCCAGGGGTGAAGCTTTCTTT. It specifies CSASEARGEAFF. J is TRBJ1-1 and V is TRBV29-1; D perhaps matches TRBD1 (6 bases). The CDR3 loop spans 12 amino acids. Per the germline V gene, CDR1 is SQVTM and CDR2 is ANQGSEA. V was shortened by 7 bases and J by 7 bases, with 16 bases between the two germline ends.

This sequence joins TRBV27 and TRBJ2-7; TRBD1 aligns across 7 bases. CDR3 length equals 15 residues. Germline V gene data show CDR1 as MNHEY and CDR2 as SMNVEV (reference sequence). The ends lost 0 bases at V and 5 bases at J; junction bases unmatched: 7. The CDR3 protein is CASSLSGRGSDEQYF. The CDR3 region has the DNA TGTGCCAGCAGTTTATCGGGCAGGGGGTCCGACGAGCAGTACTTC.

V usage is TRBV14 and J usage is TRBJ1-6; no definite D call. The CDR3 consists of 16 residues. Deletions cut 2 bases from V and 0 bases from J, with 8 bases between. Germline lookup yields CDR1 SGHDN and CDR2 FVKESK. CDR3 loop: CASSQLRSSYNSPLHF. Here the CDR3 DNA reads TGTGCCAGCAGCCAACTGCGAAGCTCCTATAATTCACCCCTCCACTTT.

The chain joins TRBV6-6 to TRBJ2-2; the D gene could be TRBD1 or TRBD2 (6 bases each). CDR3 length: 17 amino acids. V shed 5 bases and J shed 3 bases, with 19 bases lying between them. The germline V gene encodes CDR1 MNHNY and CDR2 SVGAGI (reference sequence). CDR3 in DNA: TGTGCCAGCAGTCCAACCCACGGGGGCGCAGACACCGGGGAGCTGTTTTTT. Translated, it gives CASSPTHGGADTGELFF.

The chain combines TRBV19 with TRBJ1-1; tentatively, D is TRBD1 (5 bases). Germline CDR1 reads LNHDA; CDR2 reads SQIVND (reference sequence). CDR3 length equals 11 residues. V dropped 5 bases and J dropped 11 bases, with 12 bases sitting between them. CDR3: CASSVGREAFF. Written as DNA, the CDR3 is TGTGCCAGTAGTGTCGGCAGGGAGGCTTTCTTT.

The V call is TRBV30, the J call TRBJ2-5, with TRBD2 as a possible D gene (5 bases). V dropped 0 bases and J dropped 1 base, with 9 bases sitting between them. CDR1 and CDR2 from the germline V gene are GTSNPN and SVGIG (reference sequence). The CDR3 has 14 residues. The CDR3 sequence is CAWSVGLAQETQYF. The CDR3, as DNA: TGTGCCTGGAGTGTAGGCCTAGCCCAAGAGACCCAGTACTTC. Full variable domain (rest looked up from reference TRBV30 and TRBJ2-5): SQTIHQWPATLVQPVGSPLSLECTVEGTSNPNLYWYRQAAGRGLQLLFYSVGIGQISSEVPQNLSASRPQDRQFILSSKKLLLSDSGFYLCAWSVGLAQETQYFGPGTRLLVL.

This chain joins TRBV21-1 and TRBJ2-7; TRBD1 is taken as the D call from the table, unchecked against the DNA. TRBV21-1 is a pseudogene. The CDR3 has 15 amino acids. This CDR3 reads CASSKGQGPTYEQYF. Written as DNA, the CDR3 is TGTGCCAGCAGCAAAGGGCAGGGTCCGACCTACGAGCAGTACTTC.

The chain links TRBV5-1 to TRBJ2-7, with 9 bases identical to TRBD2. In germline, CDR1 is SGHRS, CDR2 YFSETQ. This CDR3 region has 14 residues. J gave up 6 bases and V 0 bases, and 4 bases lay outside the gene matches. The CDR3 sequence is CASSLGGSGSEQYF. The CDR3 DNA follows: TGCGCCAGCAGCTTGGGAGGTAGCGGGAGCGAGCAGTACTTC.

This clone was seen only once. V is TRBV12-5 and J is TRBJ2-7; TRBD2 agrees at 7 bases. Germline CDR1 is LGHNT and CDR2 is FRNRAP. Losses at the gene ends were 0 bases for V and 7 bases for J; bases not matched to a gene: 6. This CDR3 contains 14 residues. The CDR3 DNA sequence: TGTGCTAGTGGTTTGGTAACCTGGGAGGGAGAGCAGTACTTC. Translating it yields CASGLVTWEGEQYF. The entire variable domain, with the rest obtained from reference TRBV12-5 and TRBJ2-7, is as follows: DARVTQTPRHKVTEMGQEVTMRCQPILGHNTVFWYRQTMMQGLELLAYFRNRAPLDDSGMPKDRFSAEMPDATLATLKIQPSEPRDSAVYFCASGLVTWEGEQYFGPGTRLTVT.

The V and J genes are TRBV12-5 and TRBJ2-2; no definite D call. The CDR3 is made up of 15 amino acids. The V gene lost 1 base and the J gene lost 5 bases, with 11 bases spanning the gap. In germline, CDR1 is LGHNT, CDR2 FRNRAP. This chain's CDR3 is CASGLEVDGTGELFF. CDR3 nucleotides: TGTGCTAGTGGTTTGGAGGTCGATGGGACCGGGGAGCTGTTTTTT.

The V call is TRBV18, the J call TRBJ1-4; possible D gene TRBD1, 5 bases. In germline, CDR1 is KGHSH, CDR2 LQKENI. V was cut by 1 base and J by 4 bases, with 7 bases left in between. The CDR3 sequence is 14 residues long. CDR3 nucleotide sequence: TGTGCCAGCTCACCACGGGGACTTAATGAAAAACTGTTTTTT. It translates to CASSPRGLNEKLFF.